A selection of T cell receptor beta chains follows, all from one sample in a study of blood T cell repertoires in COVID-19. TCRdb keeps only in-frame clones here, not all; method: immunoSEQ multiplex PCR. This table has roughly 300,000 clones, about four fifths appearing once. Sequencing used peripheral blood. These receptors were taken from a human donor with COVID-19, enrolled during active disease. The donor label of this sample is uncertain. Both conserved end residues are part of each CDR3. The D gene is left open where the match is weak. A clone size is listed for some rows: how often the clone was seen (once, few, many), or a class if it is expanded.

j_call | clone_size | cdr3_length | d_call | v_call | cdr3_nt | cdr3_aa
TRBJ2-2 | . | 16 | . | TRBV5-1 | TGCGCCAGCAGCTTGGTCGGGAACGGCCCCACCGGGGAGCTGTTTTTT | CASSLVGNGPTGELFF
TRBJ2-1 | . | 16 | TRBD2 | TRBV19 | TGTGCCAGTAGTAGACGACTAGCGGGAGAGCCCAATGAGCAGTTCTTC | CASSRRLAGEPNEQFF
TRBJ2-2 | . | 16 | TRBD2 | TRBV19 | TGTGCCAGTAGTAGCAACGGACTAGCGGGAGCCGGGGAGCTGTTTTTT | CASSSNGLAGAGELFF
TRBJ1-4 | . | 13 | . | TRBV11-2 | TGTGCCAGCACGGGCGGGCCTTTGGAAAAACTGTTTTTT | CASTGGPLEKLFF
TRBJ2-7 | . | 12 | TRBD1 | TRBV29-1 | TGCAGCGTGGACAGGGGAGGCGACGAGCAGTACTTC | CSVDRGGDEQYF
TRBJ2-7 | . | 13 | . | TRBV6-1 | TGTGCCAGCAGTGAAGCTCAGTATTACGAGCAGTACTTC | CASSEAQYYEQYF
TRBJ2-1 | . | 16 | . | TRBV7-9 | TGTGCCAGCAGCCCCACTAGCTGGAGCTCCTACAATGAGCAGTTCTTC | CASSPTSWSSYNEQFF
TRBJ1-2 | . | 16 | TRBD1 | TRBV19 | TGTGCCAGTAGTCCCGCCGGGACAGGGGGCTTCTATGGCTACACCTTC | CASSPAGTGGFYGYTF
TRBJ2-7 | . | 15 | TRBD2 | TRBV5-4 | TGTGCCAGCAGCCGGGGGACTAGCGGGAGTCGTGAGCAGTACTTC | CASSRGTSGSREQYF
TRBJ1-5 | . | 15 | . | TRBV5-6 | TGTGCCAGCAGTTTGGAGGGGTATAGCAATCAGCCCCAGCATTTT | CASSLEGYSNQPQHF
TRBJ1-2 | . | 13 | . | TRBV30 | TGTGCCTGGAGTGTCTCCGCTAACTATGGCTACACCTTC | CAWSVSANYGYTF
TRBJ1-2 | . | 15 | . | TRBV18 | TGTGCCAGCTCACCACGCGAGCAAGCTAACTATGGCTACACCTTC | CASSPREQANYGYTF
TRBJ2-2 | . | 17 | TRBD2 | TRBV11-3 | TGTGCCAGCAGCTTAGGGGTGACTAGCGGGTACTCCGGGGAGCTGTTTTTT | CASSLGVTSGYSGELFF
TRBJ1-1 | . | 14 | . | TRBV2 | TGTGCCAGCAGTGAGAACAGAGTGAACACTGAAGCTTTCTTT | CASSENRVNTEAFF
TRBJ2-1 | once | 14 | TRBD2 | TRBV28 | TGTGCCAGCACCCGCCTAGCGGTCTACAATGAGCAGTTCTTC | CASTRLAVYNEQFF
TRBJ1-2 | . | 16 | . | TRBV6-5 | TGTGCCAGCAGTTACTCAGGGACAACCCTCAACTATGGCTACACCTTC | CASSYSGTTLNYGYTF
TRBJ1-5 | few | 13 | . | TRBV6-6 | TGTGCCAGCAGCCTCACAGGTGCCCAGCCCCAGCATTTT | CASSLTGAQPQHF
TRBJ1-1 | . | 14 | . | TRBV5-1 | TGCGCCAGCAGCTTGCTCCAGGGAGGTGCTGAAGCTTTCTTT | CASSLLQGGAEAFF
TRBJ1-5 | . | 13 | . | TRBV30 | TGTGCCTGGAGTGCTGACAGAAATCAGCCCCAGCATTTT | CAWSADRNQPQHF
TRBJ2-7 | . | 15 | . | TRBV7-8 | TGTGCCAGCAGCCGAGCGGTACGAGGCCCCTACGAGCAGTACTTC | CASSRAVRGPYEQYF
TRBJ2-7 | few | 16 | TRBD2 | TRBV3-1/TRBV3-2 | TGTGCCAGCAGCCAAGATTTTCTAGCGGGAACCTACGAGCAGTACTTC | CASSQDFLAGTYEQYF
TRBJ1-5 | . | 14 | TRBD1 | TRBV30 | TGTGCCTGGAGTCGGGACAGCGGCAATCAGCCCCAGCATTTT | CAWSRDSGNQPQHF
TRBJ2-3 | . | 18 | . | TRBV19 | TGTGCCAGTAGTACCCGTAATGTCAGGGAAGGTAGAGCAGATACGCAGTATTTT | CASSTRNVREGRADTQYF
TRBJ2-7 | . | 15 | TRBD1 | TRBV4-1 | TGCGCCAGCAGCCAAGGGACAGGTACTACCTACGAGCAGTACTTC | CASSQGTGTTYEQYF
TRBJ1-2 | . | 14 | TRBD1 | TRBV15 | TGTGCCACCAGCAGAGACAGACAGGGTATCCATCACACCTTC | CATSRDRQGIHHTF
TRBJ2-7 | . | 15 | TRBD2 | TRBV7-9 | TGTGCCAGCAGCTTGGTAATAGCGGGACTCTACGAGCAGTACTTC | CASSLVIAGLYEQYF
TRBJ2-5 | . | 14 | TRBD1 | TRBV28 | TGTGCCACCGAGCTGACAGGGCAACAAGAGACCCAGTACTTC | CATELTGQQETQYF
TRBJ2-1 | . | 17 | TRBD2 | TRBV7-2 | TGTGCCAGCAGCCCCTCTCCCGGGACTAGCGGATACAATGAGCAGTTCTTC | CASSPSPGTSGYNEQFF
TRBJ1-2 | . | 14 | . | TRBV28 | TGTGCCAGCAATTTATGGGGGGCGGACTATGGCTACACCTTC | CASNLWGADYGYTF
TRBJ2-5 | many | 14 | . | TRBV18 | TGTGCCAGCTCCCCACCGAGCCACCAAGAGACCCAGTACTTC | CASSPPSHQETQYF
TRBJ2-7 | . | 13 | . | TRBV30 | TGTGCCTGGACCGACGGGTCCCAGTACGAGCAGTACTTC | CAWTDGSQYEQYF
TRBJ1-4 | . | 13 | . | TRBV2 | TGTGCCAGCCACCAGGGACTTAATGAAAAACTGTTTTTT | CASHQGLNEKLFF
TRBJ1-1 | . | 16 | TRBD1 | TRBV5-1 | TGCGCCAGCAGCTTGGATCCCCAGGGGGCGCGGACTGAAGCTTTCTTT | CASSLDPQGARTEAFF
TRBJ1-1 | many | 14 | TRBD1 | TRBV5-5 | TGTGCCAGCAGCTGGGACAGAGGAGTGACTGAAGCTTTCTTT | CASSWDRGVTEAFF
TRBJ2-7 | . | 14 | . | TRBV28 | . | CASSTSGRVGEQYF
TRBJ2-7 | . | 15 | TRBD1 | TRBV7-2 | TGTGCCAGCAGCGTCCTACAGGGGGCCCCCTACGAGCAGTACTTC | CASSVLQGAPYEQYF
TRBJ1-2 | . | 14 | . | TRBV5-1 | TGCGCCAGCAGCTTGTTGGAGGATAACTATGGCTACACCTTC | CASSLLEDNYGYTF
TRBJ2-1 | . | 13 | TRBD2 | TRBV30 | TGTGCCTGGAGTCCGACTAGCGTAAGTGAGCAGTTCTTC | CAWSPTSVSEQFF
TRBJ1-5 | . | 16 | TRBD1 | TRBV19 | TGTGCCAGCCAAAAAACAGGGGGCGCAGGCAATCAGCCCCAGCATTTT | CASQKTGGAGNQPQHF
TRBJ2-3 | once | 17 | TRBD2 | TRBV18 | TGTGCCAGCTCACTGGGAATAGCGGGAGCTCACACAGATACGCAGTATTTT | CASSLGIAGAHTDTQYF
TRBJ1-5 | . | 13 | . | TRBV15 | TGTGCCACCAGCAGAGATCCGAATCAGCCCCAGCATTTT | CATSRDPNQPQHF
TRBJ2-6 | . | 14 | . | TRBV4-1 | TGCGCCAGCAGCTCCGGGACTGGGGCCAACGTCCTGACTTTC | CASSSGTGANVLTF
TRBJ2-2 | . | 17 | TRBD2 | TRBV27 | TGTGCCAGCACCGGGACTAGCGGGAGGAAGGGCACCGGGGAGCTGTTTTTT | CASTGTSGRKGTGELFF
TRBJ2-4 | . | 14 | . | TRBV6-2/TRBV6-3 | TGTGCCAGCAGTTATAGGGGCTCCCAAAACATTCAGTACTTC | CASSYRGSQNIQYF
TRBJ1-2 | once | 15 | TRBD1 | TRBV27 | TGTGCCAGCAGTCTGTCTTTGGGGACAGGGCATGGCTACACCTTC | CASSLSLGTGHGYTF
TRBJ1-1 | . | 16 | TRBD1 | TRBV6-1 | TGTGCCAGCAGTGAAGCAGGGGGACAGCTGAACACTGAAGCTTTCTTT | CASSEAGGQLNTEAFF
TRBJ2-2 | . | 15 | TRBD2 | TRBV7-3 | TGTGCCAGCACCTTGGGGAGGGGGAACACCGGGGAGCTGTTTTTT | CASTLGRGNTGELFF
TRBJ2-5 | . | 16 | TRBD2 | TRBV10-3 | TGTGCCATCAGTGAGCGTAAGGCTAGCGGCCAAGAGACCCAGTACTTC | CAISERKASGQETQYF